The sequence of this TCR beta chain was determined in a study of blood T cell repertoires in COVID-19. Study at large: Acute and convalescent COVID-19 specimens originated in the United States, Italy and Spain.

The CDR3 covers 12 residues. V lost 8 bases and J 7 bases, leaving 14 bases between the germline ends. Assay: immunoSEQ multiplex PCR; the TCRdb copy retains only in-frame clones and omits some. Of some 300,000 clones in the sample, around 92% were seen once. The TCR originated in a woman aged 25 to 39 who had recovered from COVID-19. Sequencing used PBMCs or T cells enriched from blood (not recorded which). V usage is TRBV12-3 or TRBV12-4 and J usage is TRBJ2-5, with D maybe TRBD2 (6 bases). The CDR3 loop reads CASGRTRGTQYF. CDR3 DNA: TGTGCCAGCGGGAGGACCCGAGGGACCCAGTACTTC.